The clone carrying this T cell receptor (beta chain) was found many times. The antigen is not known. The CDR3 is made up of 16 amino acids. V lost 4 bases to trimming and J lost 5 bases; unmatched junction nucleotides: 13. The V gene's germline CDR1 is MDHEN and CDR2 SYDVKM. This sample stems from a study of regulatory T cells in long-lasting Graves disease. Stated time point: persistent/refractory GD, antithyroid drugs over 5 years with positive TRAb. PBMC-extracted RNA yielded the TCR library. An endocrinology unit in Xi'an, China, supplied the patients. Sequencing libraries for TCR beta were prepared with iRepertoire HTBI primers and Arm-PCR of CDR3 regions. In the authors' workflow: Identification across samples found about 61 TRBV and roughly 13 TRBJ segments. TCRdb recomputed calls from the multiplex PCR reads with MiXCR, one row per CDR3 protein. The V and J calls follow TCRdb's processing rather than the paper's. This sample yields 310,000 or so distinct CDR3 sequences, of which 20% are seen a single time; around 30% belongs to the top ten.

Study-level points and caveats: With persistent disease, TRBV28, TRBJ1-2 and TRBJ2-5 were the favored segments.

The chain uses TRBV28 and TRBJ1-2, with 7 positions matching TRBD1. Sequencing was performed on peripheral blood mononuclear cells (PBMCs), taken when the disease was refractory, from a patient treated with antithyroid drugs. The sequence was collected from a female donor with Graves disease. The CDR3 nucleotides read TGTGCCAGCAGTTCCAAACAGGGGCCGAGGACATATGGCTACACCTTC. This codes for CASSSKQGPRTYGYTF.